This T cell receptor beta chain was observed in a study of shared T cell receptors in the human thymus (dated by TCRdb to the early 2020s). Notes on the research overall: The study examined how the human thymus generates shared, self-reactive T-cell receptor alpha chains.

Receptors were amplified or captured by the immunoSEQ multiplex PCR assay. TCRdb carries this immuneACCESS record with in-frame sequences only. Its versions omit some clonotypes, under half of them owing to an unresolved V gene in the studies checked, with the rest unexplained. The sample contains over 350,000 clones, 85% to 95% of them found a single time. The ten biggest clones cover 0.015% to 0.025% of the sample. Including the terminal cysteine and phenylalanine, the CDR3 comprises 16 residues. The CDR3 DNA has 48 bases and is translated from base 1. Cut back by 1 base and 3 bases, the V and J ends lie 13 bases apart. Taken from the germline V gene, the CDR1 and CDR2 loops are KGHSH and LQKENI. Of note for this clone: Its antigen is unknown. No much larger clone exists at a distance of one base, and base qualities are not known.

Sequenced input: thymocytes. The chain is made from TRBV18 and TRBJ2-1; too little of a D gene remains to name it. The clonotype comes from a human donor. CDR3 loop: CASSPRSDGNYNEQFF. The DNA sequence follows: TGTGCCAGCTCACCACGTTCGGACGGAAACTACAATGAGCAGTTCTTC.